The present entry profiles one T cell receptor beta chain with its context. Antigen specificity is unknown. The entry originates in a study of T-cell memory formation after mild COVID-19. Findings of the study overall: Pre-infection memory contained some responding clones, which suggested that cross-reactive memory had joined. Clones contracting across day 15 to 85 had a balanced CD4/CD8 profile; later expanding clones leaned CD4+. Contracting CD4+ clones sat mainly in CM and EM; CD8+ in EMRA.

This CDR3 is 15 amino acids long. V trimming: 3 bases; J trimming: 3 bases; junction bases outside the gene matches: 6. Germline loops: CDR1 DFQATT, CDR2 SNEGSKA (reference sequence). After 5'RACE with constant-segment primers, TCR alpha and TCR beta cDNA libraries carrying sample barcodes and UMIs were obtained. TCRdb reprocessed the 5' RACE reads with MiXCR, giving one entry per CDR3 protein. The sample has hundreds of thousands of distinct CDR3 sequences; 20% to 25% are singletons. The receptor's source is a man between 18 and 29 years old who had mild COVID-19 (a few samples of this study predate the infection). Cell type and time point are not known. What was sequenced was PBMCs or a T cell subset sorted from them (not recorded which). The chain uses TRBV20-1 and TRBJ2-1, with 9 bases aligning to TRBD1. DNA for the CDR3: TGCAGTGCTAGCCTTCCGGGACAGGGCTACAATGAGCAGTTCTTC. Amino acid sequence: CSASLPGQGYNEQFF.